This T cell receptor (beta chain) was obtained from a study of blood T cell repertoires in COVID-19. As for the study in general: The study drew acute and convalescent COVID-19 samples from the United States, Italy and Spain.

In the original workflow: Nucleated cell counts were estimated from reference gene primer amplification. Some clones are missing from TCRdb's copy, which holds only in-frame ones; the method was immunoSEQ multiplex PCR. The V and J calls and clone size are taken from that table; D and trimming were inferred from the DNA. The sample records around 230,000 clones, roughly 83% being singletons. Germline loops: CDR1 SGHRS, CDR2 YFSETQ. V lost 6 bases to trimming and J lost 2 bases, with 15 bases between them. This CDR3 is built from 14 residues. The origin of this receptor is a woman over 75 with acute or convalescent COVID-19. The sequenced sample consisted of peripheral blood. This chain uses TRBV5-1 with TRBJ2-7; TRBD1 might be the D (6 bases). CDR3 sequence: CASTLLQGTYEQYF. DNA of the CDR3: TGCGCCAGCACCCTACTCCAGGGGACCTACGAGCAGTACTTC.